The 9 T cell receptor beta chains below come from one sample, sequenced in a study of T cells in Graves' hyperthyroidism and ophthalmopathy. RNA transcripts served as the template for amplifying TCR beta CDR3 regions. First-round RT-PCR of the TCR CDR3 relied on the HTBI primer set. Each CDR3 protein gets one entry after TCRdb re-called the multiplex PCR reads with MiXCR. The table lists fewer than 600,000 distinct CDR3 sequences, around 15% of them singletons. The sample was blood. These receptors were obtained from a woman between 40 and 50 years old with Graves' hyperthyroidism.

On this clonotype itself: Since a much larger clone is just one base distant, this may be a read error. The chain recombines TRBV20-1 with TRBJ2-1; 10 bases agree with TRBD2. V lost 0 bases to trimming and J lost 5 bases; unmatched junction nucleotides: 4. The CDR3 consists of 15 residues. In germline, CDR1 is DFQATT, CDR2 SNEGSKA (reference sequence). The CDR3 is CSARDIGLADNEQFF. The CDR3 DNA follows: TGCAGTGCTAGAGATATCGGACTAGCGGACAATGAGCAGTTCTTC.

This clonotype was counted at least ten times. The rearrangement uses TRBV20-1 and TRBJ2-6; no reliable D call. Germline loops: CDR1 DFQATT, CDR2 SNEGSKA (reference sequence). The CDR3 length is 17 residues. Trimming cost V 6 bases and J 0 bases, with 18 bases left between them. CDR3 sequence: CSAYFLDPDSGANVLTF. The CDR3 bases are TGCAGTGCCTATTTTCTGGACCCCGACTCTGGGGCCAACGTCCTGACTTTC.

In its sample, this clonotype was seen many times. This chain uses TRBV20-1 with TRBJ2-5, with TRBD1 identical over 7 bases. This CDR3 contains 15 residues. Germline V lookup: CDR1 DFQATT, CDR2 SNEGSKA (reference sequence). J lost 5 bases, V lost 0 bases, and 9 bases had no gene match. The CDR3 region has the DNA TGCAGTGCTAGAGACGTAGGGGGCAGGTTGGAGACCCAGTACTTC. It specifies CSARDVGGRLETQYF.

A few counts support this clonotype. The V call is TRBV27, the J call TRBJ2-1; D not resolved. The germline CDR1 and CDR2 sequences are MNHEY and SMNVEV (reference sequence). The CDR3 is 13 residues long. Trimming pared 3 bases from V and 9 bases from J, leaving 12 bases between. The CDR3 DNA sequence: TGTGCCAGCAGTTTTTCCGTGGGCACTGAGCAGTTCTTC. Its protein product is CASSFSVGTEQFF.

Many counts were recorded for this clonotype. V is TRBV2 and J is TRBJ2-1, with D possibly TRBD2 on 6 matching bases. V was pared by 3 bases and J by 10 bases, with 19 bases between. The CDR3 totals 15 residues. Germline assignment: CDR1 SNHLY and CDR2 FYNNEI. The DNA for the CDR3 is TGTGCCAGCAGTGATCCCTCGGGGGTGACGTGGGAGCAGTTCTTC. Amino acid sequence: CASSDPSGVTWEQFF.

This clonotype was seen at least ten times. The CDR3 DNA sequence: TGCAGTGCCAAAGGGACTAGCGGCTCCAGCTCCTACAATGAGCAGTTCTTC. Translation: CSAKGTSGSSSYNEQFF. V usage is TRBV20-1 and J usage is TRBJ2-1; TRBD2 aligns across 11 bases. Germline V lookup: CDR1 DFQATT, CDR2 SNEGSKA (reference sequence). The length of the CDR3 is 17 residues. V trimming: 6 bases; J trimming: 0 bases; junction bases outside the gene matches: 10.

This clonotype was seen at least ten times. This rearrangement joins TRBV12-3 or TRBV12-4 to TRBJ2-7; D could derive from TRBD1 or TRBD2 (5 bases each). V shed 5 bases and J shed 7 bases, with 15 bases lying between them. There are 13 residues in the CDR3. The CDR3 DNA reads TGTGCCAGCAGTCCCCGGGTCTGGGGGGAGCAGTACTTC. Translation: CASSPRVWGEQYF.

The V gene is TRBV15, the J gene TRBJ2-1; the match to TRBD2 covers 9 bases. Germline values: CDR1 LNHNV, CDR2 YYDKDF (reference sequence). CDR3 length: 14 amino acids. With 4 bases clipped from V and 9 bases from J, the junction kept 7 bases outside the gene matches. In DNA form, the CDR3 reads TGTGCCACCAGCACTTTAGCGGGAGTTCGTGAGCAGTTCTTC. Protein: CATSTLAGVREQFF.

This chain connects TRBV13 to TRBJ2-7; D perhaps matches TRBD1 (5 bases). The V and J ends lost 3 bases and 6 bases respectively, with 18 bases between them. CDR1 PRHDT and CDR2 FYEKMQ come from the germline V gene (reference sequence). This CDR3 contains 15 residues. CDR3 amino acids: CASSFRGRGDSEQYF. The CDR3 DNA sequence: TGTGCCAGCAGCTTTAGGGGTCGAGGTGATTCCGAGCAGTACTTC.